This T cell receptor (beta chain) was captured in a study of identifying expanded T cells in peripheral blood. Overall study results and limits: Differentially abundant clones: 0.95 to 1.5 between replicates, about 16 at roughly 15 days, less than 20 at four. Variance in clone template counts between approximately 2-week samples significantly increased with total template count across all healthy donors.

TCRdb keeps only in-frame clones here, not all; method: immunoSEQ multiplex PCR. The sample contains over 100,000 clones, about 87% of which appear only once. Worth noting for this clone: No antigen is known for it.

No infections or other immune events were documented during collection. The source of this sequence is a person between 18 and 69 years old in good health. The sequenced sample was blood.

The CDR3 is CASSSSAGGANVLTF. Here the CDR3 DNA reads TGTGCCAGCAGTTCCTCCGCTGGGGGGGCCAACGTCCTGACTTTC. This chain links TRBV28 with TRBJ2-6, with D uncertain. Trimming took off 4 bases at V and 4 bases at J, with 11 bases between the two ends. This CDR3 has 15 amino acids. The germline gives CDR1 MDHEN, CDR2 SYDVKM. The full variable domain, rest sourced from reference TRBV28 and TRBJ2-6, is DVKVTQSSRYLVKRTGEKVFLECVQDMDHENMFWYRQDPGLGLRLIYFSYDVKMKEKGDIPEGYSVSREKKERFSLILESASTNQTSMYLCASSSSAGGANVLTFGAGSRLTVL.